This TCR beta chain comes out of a study of CD8+ T cells in alopecia areata. General study findings and limits: Sequencing of scalp samples also includes resident alphabeta T cells from normal skin.

The CDR3 totals 15 residues. CDR1 is LNHNV, CDR2 YYDKDF, per germline (reference sequence). V dropped 1 base and J dropped 7; count of bases not matched to a gene: 5. After isolation, RNA underwent reverse transcription to generate cDNA as the sequencing template. Profiled with immunoSEQ multiplex PCR; TCRdb holds only in-frame clones, not every one. The sample lists approximately 200,000 clones; 55% to 70% were seen once. The treatment was: oral pan-JAK inhibitor, 5-10 mg twice daily. This clone was recorded a few times. Its antigen is as yet unknown. The receptor's source is a human donor with alopecia areata. The specimen comprised CD4+ T cells sorted from blood, sampled at week 24, from a patient treated with tofacitinib. The rearrangement uses TRBV15 and TRBJ2-2; TRBD2 matches 8 bases. DNA of the CDR3: TGTGCCACCAGCAGAGGCCAGACTAGCGTCGGGGAGCTGTTTTTT. Translation gives CATSRGQTSVGELFF.